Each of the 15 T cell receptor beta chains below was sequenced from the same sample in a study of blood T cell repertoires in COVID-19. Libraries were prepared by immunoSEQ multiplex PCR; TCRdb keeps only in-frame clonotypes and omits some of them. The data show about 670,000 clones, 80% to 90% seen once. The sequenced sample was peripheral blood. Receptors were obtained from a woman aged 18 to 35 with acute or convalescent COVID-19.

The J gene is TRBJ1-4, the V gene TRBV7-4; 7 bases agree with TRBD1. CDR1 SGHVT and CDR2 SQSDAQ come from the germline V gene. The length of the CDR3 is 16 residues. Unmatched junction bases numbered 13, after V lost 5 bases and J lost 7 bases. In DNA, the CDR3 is TGTGCCAGCAGCCCTAGACGACAGGGAATTGTTGAAAAACTGTTTTTT. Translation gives CASSPRRQGIVEKLFF. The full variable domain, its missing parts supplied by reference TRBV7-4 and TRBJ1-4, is GAGVSQSPRYKVAKRGRDVALRCDSISGHVTLYWYRQTLGQGSEVLTYSQSDAQRDKSGRPSGRFSAERPERSVSTLKIQRTEQGDSAVYLCASSPRRQGIVEKLFFGSGTQLSVL.

This CDR3 is CASSEKRTTTYNEQFF. CDR3 DNA: TGTGCCAGCAGTGAAAAAAGGACGACTACCTACAATGAGCAGTTCTTC. This sequence joins TRBV2 and TRBJ2-1; D may be TRBD2 (5 bases). The CDR3 length is 16 residues. Per germline, CDR1 SNHLY and CDR2 FYNNEI. V lost 2 bases, J lost 2 bases, and 13 bases lay in between.

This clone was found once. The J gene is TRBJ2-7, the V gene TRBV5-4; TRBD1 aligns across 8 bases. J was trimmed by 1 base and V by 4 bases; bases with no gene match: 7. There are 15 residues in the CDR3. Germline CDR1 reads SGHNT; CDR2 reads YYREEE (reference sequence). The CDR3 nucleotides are TGTGCCAGCAGCCAAACAGGGGGTTCTTCCTACGAGCAGTACTTC. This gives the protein CASSQTGGSSYEQYF.

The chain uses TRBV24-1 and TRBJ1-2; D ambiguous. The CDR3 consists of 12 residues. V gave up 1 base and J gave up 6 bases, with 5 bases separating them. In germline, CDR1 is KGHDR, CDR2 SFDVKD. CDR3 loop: CATSDFSHGYTF. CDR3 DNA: TGTGCCACCAGTGATTTTTCTCATGGCTACACCTTC.

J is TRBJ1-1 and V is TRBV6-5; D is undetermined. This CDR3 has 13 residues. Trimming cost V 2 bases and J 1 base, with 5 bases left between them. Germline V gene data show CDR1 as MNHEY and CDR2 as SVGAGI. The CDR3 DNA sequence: TGTGCCAGCAGTTACCAGAAGAACACTGAAGCTTTCTTT. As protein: CASSYQKNTEAFF.

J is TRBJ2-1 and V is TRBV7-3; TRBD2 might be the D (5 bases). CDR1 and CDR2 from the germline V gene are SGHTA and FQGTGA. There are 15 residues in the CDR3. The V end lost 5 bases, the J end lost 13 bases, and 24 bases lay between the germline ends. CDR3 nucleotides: TGTGCCAGCAGCCCGACGTGGGGTTCCGGGATGGAACAGTTCTTC. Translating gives CASSPTWGSGMEQFF.

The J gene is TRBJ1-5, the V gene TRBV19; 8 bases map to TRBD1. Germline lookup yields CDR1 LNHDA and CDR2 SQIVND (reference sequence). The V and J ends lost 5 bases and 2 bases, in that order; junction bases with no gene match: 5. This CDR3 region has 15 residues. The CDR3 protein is CASSGLGQGNQPQHF. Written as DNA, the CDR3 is TGTGCCAGTAGTGGGCTGGGACAGGGCAATCAGCCCCAGCATTTT.

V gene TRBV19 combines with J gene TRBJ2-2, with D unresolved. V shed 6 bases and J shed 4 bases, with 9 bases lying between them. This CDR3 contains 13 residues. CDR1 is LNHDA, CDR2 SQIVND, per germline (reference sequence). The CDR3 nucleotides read TGTGCCAGTAGCGCCTACCTCACCGGGGAGCTGTTTTTT. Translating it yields CASSAYLTGELFF.

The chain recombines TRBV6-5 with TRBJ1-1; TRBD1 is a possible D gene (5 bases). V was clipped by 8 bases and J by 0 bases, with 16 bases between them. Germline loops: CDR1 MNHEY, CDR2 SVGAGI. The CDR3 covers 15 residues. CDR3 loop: CASRGGGRVNTEAFF. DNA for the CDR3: TGTGCCAGCCGGGGCGGGGGACGGGTGAACACTGAAGCTTTCTTT.

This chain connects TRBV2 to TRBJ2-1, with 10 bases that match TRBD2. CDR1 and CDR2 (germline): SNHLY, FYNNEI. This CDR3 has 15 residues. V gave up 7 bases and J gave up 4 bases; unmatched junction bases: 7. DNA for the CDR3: TGTGCCAGCACTGGGGGACTAGCGATGTACAATGAGCAGTTCTTC. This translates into CASTGGLAMYNEQFF.

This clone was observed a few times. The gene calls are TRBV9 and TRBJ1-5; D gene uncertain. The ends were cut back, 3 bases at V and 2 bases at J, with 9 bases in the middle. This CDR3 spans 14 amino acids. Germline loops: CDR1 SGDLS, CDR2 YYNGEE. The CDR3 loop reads CASSGDGGNQPQHF. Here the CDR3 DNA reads TGTGCCAGCAGCGGTGACGGAGGCAATCAGCCCCAGCATTTT.

CDR3 in amino acids: CAIRESVLGYEQYF. The CDR3 bases are TGTGCCATCAGGGAGAGCGTCCTCGGCTACGAGCAGTACTTC. The V gene is TRBV10-3, the J gene TRBJ2-7; D uncertain. Germline loops: CDR1 ENHRY, CDR2 SYGVKD. The CDR3 consists of 14 residues. The germline V and J ends were trimmed by 6 bases and 3 bases, with 15 bases remaining between them.

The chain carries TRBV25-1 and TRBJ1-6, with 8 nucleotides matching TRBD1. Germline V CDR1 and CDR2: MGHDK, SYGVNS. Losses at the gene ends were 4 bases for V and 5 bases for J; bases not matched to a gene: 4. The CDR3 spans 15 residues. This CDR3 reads CASSVGTGDNSPLHF. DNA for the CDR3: TGTGCCAGCAGTGTAGGGACAGGAGATAATTCACCCCTCCACTTT.

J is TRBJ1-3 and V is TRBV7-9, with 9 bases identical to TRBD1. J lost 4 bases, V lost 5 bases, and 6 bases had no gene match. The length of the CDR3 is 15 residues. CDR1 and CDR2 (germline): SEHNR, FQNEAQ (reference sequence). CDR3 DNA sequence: TGTGCCAGCAGCGGACGGGACAGGGAAGGAAACACCATATATTTT. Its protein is CASSGRDREGNTIYF. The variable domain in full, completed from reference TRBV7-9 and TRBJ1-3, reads DTGVSQNPRHKITKRGQNVTFRCDPISEHNRLYWYRQTLGQGPEFLTYFQNEAQLEKSRLLSDRFSAERPKGSFSTLEIQRTEQGDSAMYLCASSGRDREGNTIYFGEGSWLTVV.

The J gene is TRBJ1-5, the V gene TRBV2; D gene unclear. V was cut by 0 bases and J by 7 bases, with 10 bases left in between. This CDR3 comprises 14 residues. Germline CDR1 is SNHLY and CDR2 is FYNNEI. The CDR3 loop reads CASSEARGHQPQHF. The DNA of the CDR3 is TGTGCCAGCAGTGAAGCCAGAGGGCACCAGCCCCAGCATTTT. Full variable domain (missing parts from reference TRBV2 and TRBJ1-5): EPEVTQTPSHQVTQMGQEVILRCVPISNHLYFYWYRQILGQKVEFLVSFYNNEISEKSEIFDDQFSVERPDGSNFTLKIRSTKLEDSAMYFCASSEARGHQPQHFGDGTRLSIL.